The sequence of this TCR beta chain was determined in a study of blood T cells in healthy people across ages. Sample-barcoded 5' priming and a J-beta primer mix drove a second PCR of about 6 to 11 cycles. Tagging of each cDNA molecule was performed by a template-switch adaptor with 12 random nucleotides. All samples gave at least 2.5 million CDR3-containing paired-end reads. TCRdb independently ran MiXCR on the 5' RACE reads; one entry per CDR3 protein. The sample carries about 540,000 distinct CDR3 sequences, under 30% recorded once. V was trimmed by 6 bases and J by 7 bases, leaving 18 bases between them. The CDR3 is made up of 14 amino acids. Germline V gene sequence: CDR1 DFQATT, CDR2 SNEGSKA (reference sequence). The sample holds a few counts of this clonotype. These data were likewise used in another study, on T cells of mothers and their children.

The specimen sequenced was blood. The sequence was collected from a boy aged 5-17 years in good health. This rearrangement joins TRBV20-1 to TRBJ1-4; D gene uncertain. CDR3 sequence reads: CSAKPGTTGEKLFF. CDR3 bases: TGCAGTGCCAAGCCGGGCACCACGGGTGAAAAACTGTTTTTT.